This TCR beta chain was observed in a study of cytomegalovirus exposure and HLA in healthy donors. Overall study: The platform used for the 100 to 150 validation repertoires matched that of the approximately 620 first-cohort repertoires, a later analysis reported.

Study-wide findings and caveats: Testing in vitro showed a few CMV-associated chains specific for CMV antigens.

With respect to this clone: Its antigen is currently unknown. The identical CDR3 is also encoded by other nucleotide sequences in the sample.

Clones were sequenced by immunoSEQ multiplex PCR, and TCRdb holds only the in-frame ones, with some missing. The table includes 150,000 to 200,000 clones, roughly 86% detected once. The specimen was PBMCs. This receptor was identified in a man aged 18 to 35 in good health and CMV-seropositive.

The DNA for the CDR3 is TGTGCCAGCAGCTACTCGAACACCGGGGAGCTGTTTTTT. Translated: CASSYSNTGELFF. The rearrangement joins TRBV9 to TRBJ2-2, with D uncertain. The V gene lost 4 bases and the J gene lost 0 bases, with 4 bases spanning the gap. CDR1 is SGDLS, CDR2 YYNGEE, per germline. The CDR3 totals 13 residues.